The following is a T cell receptor (beta chain) sequence with its context. Antigen specificity is unknown. CD4+ T cell purity was typically about 95%. The data belong to a study of untreated major depressive disorder. The study's findings and limits: In every subject, the five largest TRBV05-01 clones were private.

The V and J ends lost 0 bases and 3 bases respectively, with 12 bases between them. The CDR3 runs 15 residues. Germline lookup yields CDR1 LGHNA and CDR2 YSLEER. Clones were sequenced by immunoSEQ multiplex PCR, and TCRdb holds only the in-frame ones, with some missing. This sample has about 20,000 clones, with around 87% found just once. Sequencing was performed on CD4+ T cells from PBMCs. The chain is built from TRBV4-3 and TRBJ2-7; weak D call: TRBD1 (5 bases). The receptor was isolated from a woman aged 25 to 45 in good health. As DNA, the CDR3 is TGCGCCAGCAGCCAAGACCCCTCAGGGATCTACGAGCAGTACTTC. This translates into CASSQDPSGIYEQYF.